The 5 T cell receptor beta chains presented below share a single source sample, sequenced in a study of shared clonotypes between healthy human individuals. Sequencing was performed with immunoSEQ multiplex PCR; in TCRdb, only in-frame clones are kept and a portion is missing. The repertoire consists of about 2,500,000 clones, with more than 90% occurring once and the leading ten covering over 0.12%. Input material: naive CD4+ T cells sorted from blood. Regarding subset: CD45RA+ positively selected. These receptors were taken from a man between 18 and 29 years old in good health.

This chain links TRBV10-3 with TRBJ2-2; 9 bases line up with TRBD2. CDR1 and CDR2 from the germline V gene are ENHRY and SYGVKD. V lost 9 bases to trimming and J lost 7 bases; unmatched junction nucleotides: 9. The CDR3 sequence is 14 residues long. CDR3 in amino acids: CAIAGTSLGGELFF. DNA for the CDR3: TGTGCCATAGCCGGGACTAGCCTCGGCGGGGAGCTGTTTTTT.

This clone was counted a single time. Additional DNA sequences in this sample encode the identical CDR3. Written as DNA, the CDR3 is TGTGCCAGCAGGGGGACAGGGGAAGAGACCCAGTACTTC. Translation: CASRGTGEETQYF. The chain has TRBV2 and TRBJ2-5; TRBD1 aligns across 10 bases. Germline V gene sequence: CDR1 SNHLY, CDR2 FYNNEI. The J segment lost 3 bases and the V segment lost 6 bases, leaving 1 base of the junction unmatched. The CDR3 length is 13 residues.

The rearrangement links TRBV6-1 to TRBJ1-1; no firm D call. V shed 2 bases and J shed 0 bases, with 10 bases lying between them. The germline V gene has CDR1 MNHNS and CDR2 SASEGT. CDR3 length equals 15 residues. The CDR3 protein is CASSERNSLNTEAFF. The CDR3 DNA is TGTGCCAGCAGTGAACGAAATTCCTTGAACACTGAAGCTTTCTTT.

This chain joins TRBV10-3 and TRBJ2-7, with D unresolved. V was trimmed by 7 bases and J by 2 bases, leaving 12 bases between them. The CDR3 totals 13 residues. Germline V CDR1 and CDR2: ENHRY, SYGVKD. The chain's CDR3 is CAIKRSATYEQYF. In DNA, the CDR3 is TGTGCCATCAAAAGGAGCGCGACCTACGAGCAGTACTTC.

This clone was detected only once. The chain links TRBV7-9 to TRBJ1-4; D may be TRBD1 (6 bases). In germline, CDR1 is SEHNR, CDR2 FQNEAQ (reference sequence). Trimming stripped 2 bases from V and 6 bases from J, with 10 bases between. The length of the CDR3 is 14 residues. CDR3 amino acids: CASSLRGTYEKLFF. In DNA form, the CDR3 reads TGTGCCAGCAGCTTACGGGGGACATATGAAAAACTGTTTTTT. The variable domain in full, with the rest retrieved from reference TRBV7-9 and TRBJ1-4, is DTGVSQNPRHKITKRGQNVTFRCDPISEHNRLYWYRQTLGQGPEFLTYFQNEAQLEKSRLLSDRFSAERPKGSFSTLEIQRTEQGDSAMYLCASSLRGTYEKLFFGSGTQLSVL.